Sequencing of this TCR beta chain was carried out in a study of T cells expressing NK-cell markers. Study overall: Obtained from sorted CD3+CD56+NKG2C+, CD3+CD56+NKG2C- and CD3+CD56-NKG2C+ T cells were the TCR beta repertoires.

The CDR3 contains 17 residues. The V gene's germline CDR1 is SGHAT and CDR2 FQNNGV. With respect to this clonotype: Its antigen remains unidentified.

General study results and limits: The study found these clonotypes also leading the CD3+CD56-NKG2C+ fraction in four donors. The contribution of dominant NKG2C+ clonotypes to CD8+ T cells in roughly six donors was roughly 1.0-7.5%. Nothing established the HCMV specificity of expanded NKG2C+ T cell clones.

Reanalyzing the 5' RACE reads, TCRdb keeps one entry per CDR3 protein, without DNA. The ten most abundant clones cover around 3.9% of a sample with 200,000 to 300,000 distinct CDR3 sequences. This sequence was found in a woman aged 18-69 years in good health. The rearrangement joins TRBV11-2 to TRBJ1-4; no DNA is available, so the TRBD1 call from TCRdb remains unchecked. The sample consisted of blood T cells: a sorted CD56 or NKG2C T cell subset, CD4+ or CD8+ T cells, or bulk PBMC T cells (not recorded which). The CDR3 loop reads CASSLDPPTGHNEKLFF.